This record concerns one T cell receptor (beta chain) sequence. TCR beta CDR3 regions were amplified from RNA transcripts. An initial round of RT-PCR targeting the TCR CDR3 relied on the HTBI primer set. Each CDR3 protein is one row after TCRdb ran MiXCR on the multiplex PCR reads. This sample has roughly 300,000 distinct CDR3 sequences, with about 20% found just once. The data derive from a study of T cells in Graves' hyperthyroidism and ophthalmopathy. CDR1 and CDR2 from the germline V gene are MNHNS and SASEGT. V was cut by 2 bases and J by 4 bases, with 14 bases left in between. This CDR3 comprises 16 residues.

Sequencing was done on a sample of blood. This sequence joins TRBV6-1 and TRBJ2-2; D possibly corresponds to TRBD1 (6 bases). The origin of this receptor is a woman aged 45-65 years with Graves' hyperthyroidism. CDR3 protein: CASSEQGLQSTGELFF. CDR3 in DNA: TGTGCCAGCAGTGAACAGGGGCTCCAGAGCACCGGGGAGCTGTTTTTT.